Following are 24 T cell receptor beta chains from one sample sequenced in a study of early T cells in non-severe SARS-CoV-2 infection. TCRdb reanalysed the 5' RACE reads using MiXCR and keeps one entry per CDR3 protein. The table includes about 31,000 distinct CDR3 sequences, 5.8% detected once. Sequenced material: whole blood. All receptors derive from an adult who was a healthcare worker with PCR-confirmed SARS-CoV-2 infection or an uninfected control (not recorded which).

This clonotype is judged medium-sized. This chain links TRBV20-1 with TRBJ2-5, with 7 bases lining up with TRBD1. The CDR3 covers 14 residues. J was trimmed by 4 bases and V by 3 bases; bases with no gene match: 8. The V gene's germline CDR1 is DFQATT and CDR2 SNEGSKA (reference sequence). CDR3: CSASEGTERETQYF. The CDR3 DNA reads as TGCAGTGCTAGTGAGGGGACAGAAAGAGAGACCCAGTACTTC.

This clonotype came up many times. The V call is TRBV5-5, the J call TRBJ2-2; 12 positions agree with TRBD2. The CDR3 extends over 16 amino acids. J lost 5 bases, V lost 2 bases, and 4 bases had no gene match. Germline assignment: CDR1 SGHKS and CDR2 YYEKEE (reference sequence). CDR3 DNA: TGTGCCAGCAGCTTACGGCTAGCGGGGGGGACCGGGGAGCTGTTTTTT. As protein: CASSLRLAGGTGELFF.

This clonotype has ten or more counts. V and J are TRBV12-5 and TRBJ2-1; D not certain. V dropped 0 bases and J dropped 8 bases, with 11 bases sitting between them. CDR1 LGHNT and CDR2 FRNRAP come from the germline V gene. The CDR3 covers 14 residues. CDR3 sequence (DNA): TGTGCTAGTGGTTTGGTACTGTTCCCGGATGAGCAGTTCTTC. Its protein is CASGLVLFPDEQFF.

This clonotype was seen repeatedly, ten times or more. The chain has TRBV5-1 and TRBJ2-4, with 10 bases fitting TRBD1. The CDR3 loop spans 15 amino acids. CDR1 and CDR2 (germline): SGHRS, YFSETQ. Trimming removed 6 bases from V and 7 bases from J; junction bases left unmatched: 10. Here the CDR3 DNA reads TGCGCCAGCACCGACCTCCGGGGACAGGGGAACATTCAGTACTTC. Its protein is CASTDLRGQGNIQYF.

This chain connects TRBV6-5 to TRBJ1-1; D unclear. Germline CDR1 reads MNHEY; CDR2 reads SVGAGI. Trimming removed 0 bases from V and 1 base from J, with 3 bases in between. CDR3 length equals 13 residues. CDR3 protein: CASSYSQNTEAFF. CDR3 nucleotides: TGTGCCAGCAGTTACTCCCAGAACACTGAAGCTTTCTTT.

This clonotype showed up many times. The rearrangement links TRBV30 to TRBJ2-7; D is ambiguous. The CDR3 loop spans 12 amino acids. The ends were cut back, 0 bases at V and 3 bases at J, with 6 bases in the middle. Germline V gives CDR1 GTSNPN, CDR2 SVGIG (reference sequence). This CDR3 is CAWSVGIYEQYF. The CDR3, as DNA: TGTGCCTGGAGTGTAGGTATCTACGAGCAGTACTTC. Full variable domain (missing parts from reference TRBV30 and TRBJ2-7): SQTIHQWPATLVQPVGSPLSLECTVEGTSNPNLYWYRQAAGRGLQLLFYSVGIGQISSEVPQNLSASRPQDRQFILSSKKLLLSDSGFYLCAWSVGIYEQYFGPGTRLTVT.

This clonotype was found many times. This chain uses TRBV29-1 with TRBJ2-1, with D hard to call. From germline, CDR1 is SQVTM and CDR2 ANQGSEA. This CDR3 contains 12 residues. Trimming stripped 6 bases from V and 8 bases from J, with 14 bases between. CDR3 region: CSVAGPGHEQFF. CDR3 bases: TGCAGCGTCGCCGGTCCTGGGCATGAGCAGTTCTTC.

There are many counts of this clonotype. V usage is TRBV2 and J usage is TRBJ2-2; D remains unclear. The CDR3 sequence is 14 residues long. V shed 3 bases and J shed 4 bases, with 9 bases lying between them. The germline gives CDR1 SNHLY, CDR2 FYNNEI. CDR3 region: CASSDSPSTGELFF. CDR3 DNA sequence: TGTGCCAGCAGTGATTCTCCGTCCACCGGGGAGCTGTTTTTT. Variable domain in full (rest from reference TRBV2 and TRBJ2-2): EPEVTQTPSHQVTQMGQEVILRCVPISNHLYFYWYRQILGQKVEFLVSFYNNEISEKSEIFDDQFSVERPDGSNFTLKIRSTKLEDSAMYFCASSDSPSTGELFFGEGSRLTVL.

This clonotype was counted at least ten times. V usage is TRBV30 and J usage is TRBJ2-1; a weak D match, TRBD2 (6 bases). CDR1 GTSNPN and CDR2 SVGIG come from the germline V gene (reference sequence). Trimming took 8 bases from V and 0 from J, leaving 14 bases between them. The CDR3 has 14 residues. The CDR3 region has the DNA TGTGCCGGGGTGCTCGGGGGCTCCTACAATGAGCAGTTCTTC. Its translation is CAGVLGGSYNEQFF.

This clonotype was observed a handful of times. V usage is TRBV6-6 and J usage is TRBJ1-6, with D possibly TRBD1 on 6 matching bases. Germline lookup yields CDR1 MNHNY and CDR2 SVGAGI (reference sequence). V was shortened by 0 bases and J by 0 bases, with 12 bases between the two germline ends. The length of the CDR3 is 18 residues. The chain's CDR3 is CASSYSTGPSSYNSPLHF. In DNA, the CDR3 is TGTGCCAGCAGTTACTCTACAGGGCCCAGCTCCTATAATTCACCCCTCCACTTT.

This chain connects TRBV28 to TRBJ1-2; D is unclear. This CDR3 has 15 amino acids. Germline V CDR1 and CDR2: MDHEN, SYDVKM. V lost 8 bases, J lost 3 bases, and 19 bases lay in between. CDR3 residues: CASLPGRANHYGYTF. CDR3 nucleotides: TGTGCCAGCCTACCCGGACGGGCAAACCACTATGGCTACACCTTC.

This clonotype was found a few times. The V gene is TRBV19, the J gene TRBJ2-7; the match to TRBD2 covers 9 bases. The length of the CDR3 is 15 residues. The germline V gene has CDR1 LNHDA and CDR2 SQIVND (reference sequence). V shed 4 bases, J shed 0 bases, and the junction held 4 bases outside the gene matches. CDR3: CASSTGLASSYEQYF. The CDR3 DNA is TGTGCCAGTAGTACCGGACTAGCGAGCTCCTACGAGCAGTACTTC.

This clonotype has only a few counts. This chain uses TRBV25-1 with TRBJ2-2; D might be TRBD2 (5 bases). The CDR3 has 15 residues. The germline CDR1 and CDR2 sequences are MGHDK and SYGVNS. V lost 5 bases, J lost 2 bases, and 12 bases lay in between. The CDR3 DNA reads TGTGCCAGCAGTCGGCGGGCGGTTAACACCGGGGAGCTGTTTTTT. This sequence encodes CASSRRAVNTGELFF.

On this clonotype: This may come from a read error, since a much larger clone is one base off. This sequence joins TRBV4-3 and TRBJ2-1; the D gene is possibly TRBD1 (5 bases). V was trimmed by 3 bases and J by 8 bases, leaving 11 bases between them. This CDR3 comprises 13 residues. CDR1 is LGHNA and CDR2 is YSLEER in the germline V gene. Here the CDR3 DNA reads TGCGCCAGCAGCCAGCAGGGCCCCGATGAGCAGTTCTTC. Translated: CASSQQGPDEQFF.

This clonotype was seen a few times. J is TRBJ1-3 and V is TRBV3-1; D uncertain. The CDR3 spans 15 residues. Germline values: CDR1 LGHDT, CDR2 YNNKEL (reference sequence). V shed 5 bases and J shed 0 bases, with 11 bases lying between them. Here the CDR3 reads CASSLWDFSGNTIYF. In DNA form, the CDR3 reads TGTGCCAGCAGCTTGTGGGATTTCTCTGGAAACACCATATATTTT. Variable domain in full (rest from reference TRBV3-1 and TRBJ1-3): DTAVSQTPKYLVTQMGNDKSIKCEQNLGHDTMYWYKQDSKKFLKIMFSYNNKELIINETVPNRFSPKSPDKAHLNLHINSLELGDSAVYFCASSLWDFSGNTIYFGEGSWLTVV.

There are many counts of this clonotype. The chain joins TRBV2 to TRBJ2-1; D gene unclear. V lost 6 bases, J lost 10 bases, and 10 bases lay in between. Germline V CDR1 and CDR2: SNHLY, FYNNEI. The CDR3 contains 11 residues. The CDR3 bases are TGTGCCAGCAGCCCTATAACCGAGCAGTTCTTC. Encoded protein: CASSPITEQFF.

The table lists this clonotype with many counts. The J gene is TRBJ2-3, the V gene TRBV4-2, with 11 nucleotides matching TRBD2. CDR3 length: 15 residues. V shed 3 bases and J 5 bases; nucleotides not matched to a gene: 4. Germline values: CDR1 LGHNA, CDR2 YNFKEQ. The CDR3 DNA follows: TGTGCCAGCAGCCATCTACTAGCGGGAGAAGATACGCAGTATTTT. This gives the protein CASSHLLAGEDTQYF.

The sample holds many counts of this clonotype. The V and J genes are TRBV27 and TRBJ2-7; D may be TRBD1 (7 bases). This CDR3 has 14 amino acids. Trimming stripped 3 bases from V and 6 bases from J, with 15 bases between. Looked up from germline, CDR1 is MNHEY and CDR2 is SMNVEV (reference sequence). Here the CDR3 DNA reads TGTGCCAGCAGTTTCCCAGGGGGGTCTTCCGAGCAGTACTTC. Encoded protein: CASSFPGGSSEQYF.

This clonotype came up many times. The V gene is TRBV6-1, the J gene TRBJ1-1, with D possibly TRBD1 on 6 matching bases. Trimming removed 4 bases from V and 0 bases from J, with 18 bases in between. Germline lookup yields CDR1 MNHNS and CDR2 SASEGT. The CDR3 loop spans 17 amino acids. CDR3 in DNA: TGTGCCAGCAGTGCAAACCACCAACAGGGATTGAACACTGAAGCTTTCTTT. Its protein is CASSANHQQGLNTEAFF.

This clonotype showed up many times. V gene TRBV5-1 combines with J gene TRBJ2-7, with D perhaps TRBD2 (6 bases). V dropped 0 bases and J dropped 12 bases, with 16 bases sitting between them. This CDR3 comprises 13 residues. Germline lookup yields CDR1 SGHRS and CDR2 YFSETQ. CDR3 protein: CASSLAEEGTRYF. CDR3 DNA sequence: TGCGCCAGCAGCTTGGCAGAGGAGGGAACGAGGTACTTC.

The CDR3 spells CASSQTGVTFF. CDR3 DNA sequence: TGTGCCAGCAGTCAGACTGGGGTTACGTTCTTC. V usage is TRBV6-2 or TRBV6-3 and J usage is TRBJ2-1; D call uncertain. The length of the CDR3 is 11 residues. CDR1 and CDR2 (germline): MNHEY, SVGEGT. Trimming removed 5 bases at V and 15 bases at J, with 14 bases between.

This clonotype has ten or more counts. The V gene is TRBV6-6, the J gene TRBJ2-3; D unresolved. From germline, CDR1 is MNHNY and CDR2 SVGAGI (reference sequence). V lost 6 bases to trimming and J lost 1 base, with 8 bases between them. This CDR3 region has 13 residues. CDR3 loop: CASSPDGTDTQYF. In nucleotides, the CDR3 is TGTGCCAGCAGCCCGGATGGCACAGATACGCAGTATTTT.

There are many counts of this clonotype. The chain couples TRBV10-3 to TRBJ2-5; 8 nucleotides agree with TRBD1. V was pared by 2 bases and J by 0 bases, with 11 bases of the junction left unmatched. CDR3 length: 18 residues. The V gene's germline CDR1 is ENHRY and CDR2 SYGVKD. The CDR3 reads CAISETTDRVAHQETQYF. CDR3 nucleotide sequence: TGTGCCATCAGTGAGACGACGGACAGGGTGGCGCACCAAGAGACCCAGTACTTC.

This clonotype was detected many times. The V and J genes are TRBV6-2 or TRBV6-3 and TRBJ2-7, with 9 bases fitting TRBD2. V dropped 2 bases and J dropped 4; count of bases not matched to a gene: 3. Germline values: CDR1 MNHEY, CDR2 SVGEGT. The CDR3 runs to 14 residues. CDR3 in DNA: TGTGCCAGCAGTTACGTGGCGGGGGGGTACGAGCAGTACTTC. This sequence encodes CASSYVAGGYEQYF.